The rows below give T cell receptor beta chains drawn from one sample of a study of metastatic and nonmetastatic thyroid tumors. TCRdb re-called clones via MiXCR from the PCR reads. The sample shows 20,000 to 25,000 clones, 20% of them seen only once. The material sequenced was adjacent normal tissue. These receptors were obtained from a female donor with papillary thyroid cancer or a benign thyroid nodule (not recorded which). Some clones in this sample may be carry-over from other donors' samples. Each CDR3 is given with its conserved first and last residue. D genes are given only for firm matches. Size is stated for part of the rows, as once, few or many counts, or as a class when the clone is expanded.

TRBV9	TRBJ1-2	NA	NA	15	TGTGCCTGCAGCCTGTTAGCCGGAACAGGAAATGGCTACACCTTC	CACSLLAGTGNGYTF
TRBV5-4	TRBJ1-1	NA	many	15	TGTGCCAGCAGCCCGAGACAGAACATGAACACTGAAGCTTTCTTT	CASSPRQNMNTEAFF
TRBV28	TRBJ2-1	NA	medium-sized	14	TGTGCCAGCAGTTTATCGGGTTTGGGCAATGAGCAGTTCTTC	CASSLSGLGNEQFF
TRBV7-3	TRBJ2-7	TRBD2	NA	14	TGTGCCAGCAGCTTAGAAGCGGGAGATTACGAGCAATGCTTC	CASSLEAGDYEQCF
TRBV3-1	TRBJ1-2	TRBD1	many	15	TGTGCCAGCAGCCCGCGGGAGGGACAGACCTATGGCTACACCTTC	CASSPREGQTYGYTF
TRBV12-3/TRBV12-4	TRBJ2-2	TRBD2	medium-sized	16	TGTGCCAGCAGCCCCCTAGCGGGGAGTAACACCGGGGAGCTGTTTTTT	CASSPLAGSNTGELFF
TRBV20-1	TRBJ2-5	NA	NA	14	TGCAGCGCTAGAGTTCTGACTCGAGGAGAGACCCAGTACTTC	CSARVLTRGETQYF
TRBV6-1	TRBJ2-2	NA	NA	15	TGTGCCAGCAGTCAGTCCAGGGTGAACACCGGGGAGCTGTTTTTT	CASSQSRVNTGELFF
TRBV11-2	TRBJ2-7	NA	few	16	TGTGCCAGCAGCCCACGGACTAGCTCCTCAGGGGGCGAGCAGTACTTC	CASSPRTSSSGGEQYF
TRBV29-1	TRBJ2-1	TRBD2	many	14	TGCAGCGGTGACCTAGCGGGAGGTGGGAATGAGCAGTTCTTC	CSGDLAGGGNEQFF
TRBV12-3/TRBV12-4	TRBJ2-3	TRBD2	many	16	TGTGCCAGCAGAGCGGCTAGAGGGAGGGTCACAGATACGCAGTATTTT	CASRAARGRVTDTQYF
TRBV20-1	TRBJ2-7	TRBD2	NA	14	TGCAGTGCTCCGTATCTGAGCGGGAGCTACGAGCAGTACTTC	CSAPYLSGSYEQYF
TRBV7-9	TRBJ2-1	NA	NA	14	TGTGCCAGCAGCTTAGCCGGGGAGCGGCATGAGCAGTTCTTC	CASSLAGERHEQFF
TRBV3-1	TRBJ1-1	TRBD1	many	15	TGTGCCAGCAGCCTGGGACAGGGCTTAAGAACTGAAGCTTTCTTT	CASSLGQGLRTEAFF
TRBV5-1	TRBJ1-1	NA	many	14	TGCGCCAGCAGCCCCGGCGGAGGGGAGGATGAAGCTTTCTTT	CASSPGGGEDEAFF
TRBV6-1	TRBJ2-7	TRBD2	medium-sized	12	TGTGCCAGCAGGGGCGGGGGGCGCGAGCAGTACTTC	CASRGGGREQYF
TRBV7-9	TRBJ2-6	NA	many	15	TGTGCCAGCAGCTTAGATTTTTCTGGGGCCAACGTCCTGACTTTC	CASSLDFSGANVLTF
TRBV11-1	TRBJ1-2	TRBD1	once	16	TGTGCCAGCAGCTTAACCCGGGACAGATTTTACTATGGCTACACCTTC	CASSLTRDRFYYGYTF